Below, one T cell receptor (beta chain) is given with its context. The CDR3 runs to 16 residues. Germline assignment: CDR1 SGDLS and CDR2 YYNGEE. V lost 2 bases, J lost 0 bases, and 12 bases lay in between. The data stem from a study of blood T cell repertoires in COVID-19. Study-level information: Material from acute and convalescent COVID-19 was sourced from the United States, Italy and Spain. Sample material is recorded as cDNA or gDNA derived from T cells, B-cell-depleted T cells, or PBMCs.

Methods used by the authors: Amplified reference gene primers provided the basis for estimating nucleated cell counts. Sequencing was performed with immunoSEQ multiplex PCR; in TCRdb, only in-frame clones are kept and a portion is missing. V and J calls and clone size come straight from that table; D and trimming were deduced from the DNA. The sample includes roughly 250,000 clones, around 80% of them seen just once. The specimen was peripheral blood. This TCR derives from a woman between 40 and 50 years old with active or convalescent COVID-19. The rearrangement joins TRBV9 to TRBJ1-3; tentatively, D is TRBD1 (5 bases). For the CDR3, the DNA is TGTGCCAGCAGCGTGCAGGGTAAGAGCTCTGGAAACACCATATATTTT. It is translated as CASSVQGKSSGNTIYF.